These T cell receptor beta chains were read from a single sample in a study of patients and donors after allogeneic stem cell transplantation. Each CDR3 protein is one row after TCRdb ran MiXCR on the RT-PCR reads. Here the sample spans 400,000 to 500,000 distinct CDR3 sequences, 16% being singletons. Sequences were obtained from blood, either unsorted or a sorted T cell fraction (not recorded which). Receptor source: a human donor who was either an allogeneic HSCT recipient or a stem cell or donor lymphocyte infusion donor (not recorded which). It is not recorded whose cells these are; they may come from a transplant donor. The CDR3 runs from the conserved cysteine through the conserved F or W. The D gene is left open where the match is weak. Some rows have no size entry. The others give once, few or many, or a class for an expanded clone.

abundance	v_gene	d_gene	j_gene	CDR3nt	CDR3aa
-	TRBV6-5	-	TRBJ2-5	TGTGCCAGCAGTTACTCGGGACCACTGTACCAAGAGACCCAGTACTTC	CASSYSGPLYQETQYF
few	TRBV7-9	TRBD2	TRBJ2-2	TGTGCCAGCACTGGGGGGGCGAACACCGGGGAGCTGTTTTTT	CASTGGANTGELFF
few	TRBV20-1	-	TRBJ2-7	TGCAGTGCTAGCCTGGCGGGCGGCGAGCAGTACTTC	CSASLAGGEQYF
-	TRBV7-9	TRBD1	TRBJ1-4	TGTGCCAGCAGCCTCGGACGGGACAGCGCTAATGAAAAACTGTTTTTT	CASSLGRDSANEKLFF
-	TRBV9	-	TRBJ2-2	TGTGCCAGCAGCCTGCGGCGAGACGGGGAGCTGTTTTTT	CASSLRRDGELFF
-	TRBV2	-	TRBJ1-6	TGTGCCAGCAGACCCTTACAGTTCCTACCCCATTCACCCCTCCACTTT	CASRPLQFLPHSPLHF
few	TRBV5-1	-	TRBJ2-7	TGCGCCAGCAGCTTGACAGGGAAGGGAGACTACGAGCAGTACTTC	CASSLTGKGDYEQYF
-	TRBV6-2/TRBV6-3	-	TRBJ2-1	TGTGCCAGCAGTCAGGTCGTAATTGAGCAGTTCTTC	CASSQVVIEQFF
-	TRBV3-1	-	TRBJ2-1	TGTGCCAGCAGCCAAGAAGCCGAGCAGTTCTTC	CASSQEAEQFF
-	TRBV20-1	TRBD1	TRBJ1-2	TGCAGTGCTAGAGAGCTTGGACAGGGGGCAGCGGATGGCTACACCTTC	CSARELGQGAADGYTF
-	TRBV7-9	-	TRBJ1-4	TGTGCCAGTCATCCGGGACTGGGAAATGAAAAACTGTTTTTT	CASHPGLGNEKLFF
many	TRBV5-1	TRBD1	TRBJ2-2	TGTGCCAGCAGTTTAGGACAGGGGGCGAACACCGGGGAGCTGTTTTTT	CASSLGQGANTGELFF
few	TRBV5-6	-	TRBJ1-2	TGTGCCAGCAGCTTGGAGGGGCGGGATAGCTATGGCTACACCTTC	CASSLEGRDSYGYTF
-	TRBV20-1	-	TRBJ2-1	TGCAGTGCTAGAAGTCCCGGTAACAATGAGCAGTTCTTC	CSARSPGNNEQFF
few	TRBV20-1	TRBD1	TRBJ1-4	TGCAGTGGGCAGGGGGGCGAAAAACTGTTTTTT	CSGQGGEKLFF
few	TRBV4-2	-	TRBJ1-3	TGTGCCAGCAGCCAAGAGGGGGGTATCGCCATATATTTT	CASSQEGGIAIYF
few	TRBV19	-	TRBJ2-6	TGTGCCAGTACCCAAACAGTAACTGGGGCCAACGTCCTGACTTTC	CASTQTVTGANVLTF
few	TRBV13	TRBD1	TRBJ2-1	TGTGCCATCCGGGACAGGGGGCGCTGGGAGCAGTTCTTC	CAIRDRGRWEQFF
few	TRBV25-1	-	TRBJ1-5	TGTGCCAGCAGCTCGGGACGGAATAGCAATCAGCCCCAGCATTTT	CASSSGRNSNQPQHF
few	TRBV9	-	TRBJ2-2	TGTGCCAGCAGCGTGGGGTCCATCTTGACCGGGGAGCTGTTTTTT	CASSVGSILTGELFF
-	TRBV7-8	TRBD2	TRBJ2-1	TGTGCCAGCAGCCCCTGCGCTAGCGGTTCCTATGAGCAGTTCTTC	CASSPCASGSYEQFF